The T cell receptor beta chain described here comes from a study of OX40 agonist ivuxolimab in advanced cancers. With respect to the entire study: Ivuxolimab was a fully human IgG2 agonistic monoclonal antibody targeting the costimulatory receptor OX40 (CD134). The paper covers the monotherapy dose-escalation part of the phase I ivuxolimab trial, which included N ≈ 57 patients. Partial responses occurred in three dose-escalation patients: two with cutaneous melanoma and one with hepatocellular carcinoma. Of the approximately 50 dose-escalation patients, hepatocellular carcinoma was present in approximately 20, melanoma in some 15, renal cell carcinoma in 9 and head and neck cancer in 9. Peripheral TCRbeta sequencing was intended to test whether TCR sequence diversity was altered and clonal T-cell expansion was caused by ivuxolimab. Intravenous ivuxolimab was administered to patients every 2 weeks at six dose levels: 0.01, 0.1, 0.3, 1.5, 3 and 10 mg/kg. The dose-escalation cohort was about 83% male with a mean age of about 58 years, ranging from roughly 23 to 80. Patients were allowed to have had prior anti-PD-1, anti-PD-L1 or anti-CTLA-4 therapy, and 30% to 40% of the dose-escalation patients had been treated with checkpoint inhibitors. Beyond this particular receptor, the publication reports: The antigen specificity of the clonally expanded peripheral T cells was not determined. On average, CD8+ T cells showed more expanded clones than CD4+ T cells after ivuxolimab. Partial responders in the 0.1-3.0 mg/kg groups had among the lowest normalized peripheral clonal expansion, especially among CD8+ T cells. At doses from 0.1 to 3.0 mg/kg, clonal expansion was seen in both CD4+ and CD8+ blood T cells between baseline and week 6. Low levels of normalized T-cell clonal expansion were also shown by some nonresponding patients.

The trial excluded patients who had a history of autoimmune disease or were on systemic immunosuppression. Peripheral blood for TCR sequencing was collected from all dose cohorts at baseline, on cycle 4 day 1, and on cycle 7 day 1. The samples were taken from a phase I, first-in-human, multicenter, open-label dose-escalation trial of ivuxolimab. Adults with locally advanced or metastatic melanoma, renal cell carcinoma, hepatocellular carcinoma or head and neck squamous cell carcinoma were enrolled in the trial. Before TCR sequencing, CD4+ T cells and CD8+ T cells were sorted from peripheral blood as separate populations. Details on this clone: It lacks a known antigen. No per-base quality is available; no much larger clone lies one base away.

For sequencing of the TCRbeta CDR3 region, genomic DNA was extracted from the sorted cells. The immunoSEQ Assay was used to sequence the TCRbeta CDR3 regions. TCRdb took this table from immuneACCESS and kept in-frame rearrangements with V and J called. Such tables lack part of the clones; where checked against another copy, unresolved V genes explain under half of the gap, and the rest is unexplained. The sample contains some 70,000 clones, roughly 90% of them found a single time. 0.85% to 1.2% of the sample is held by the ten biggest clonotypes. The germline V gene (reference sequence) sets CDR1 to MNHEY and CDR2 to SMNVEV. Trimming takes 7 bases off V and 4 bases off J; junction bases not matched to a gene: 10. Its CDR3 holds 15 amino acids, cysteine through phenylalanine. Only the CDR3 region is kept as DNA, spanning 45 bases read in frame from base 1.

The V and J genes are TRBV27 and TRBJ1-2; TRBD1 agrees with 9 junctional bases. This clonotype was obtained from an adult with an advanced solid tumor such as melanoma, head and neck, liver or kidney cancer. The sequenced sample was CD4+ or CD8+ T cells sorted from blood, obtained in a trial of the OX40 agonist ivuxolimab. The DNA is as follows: TGTGCCAGCACTACGGGACAGGGTATCTTCTATGGCTACACCTTC. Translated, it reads CASTTGQGIFYGYTF.